This T cell receptor beta chain appears in the sequencing data of a study of cytomegalovirus exposure and HLA in healthy donors (dated by TCRdb to the late 2010s). The study in broad terms: In an earlier analysis of 587 of the donors, about 270 Gb of sequence data and approximately 100 million unique TCR beta sequences from about 179 million T cells were reported. To predict cytomegalovirus infection status, the study combined high-throughput TCR immunosequencing, statistical association of individual TCRs with disease status, and machine learning. The aim of the study was to test whether cataloging public T cell receptors could identify signatures of past pathogen exposure. In a later analysis, previously published TCR beta repertoires from 550 to 750 donors were re-analyzed and high-resolution HLA genotyping was added so that TCR occurrence patterns could be studied. A later genetic analysis used genome-wide SNP genotypes for about 65% of the roughly 700 donors, treating that subset as a discovery cohort. HLA typing covered class I and class II loci at four-digit resolution. A separate validation cohort of 100 to 150 different subjects was used in addition to the approximately 700-subject first cohort. Approximately 310 gigabases of sequencing data and approximately 80 million unique TCR sequences were included in an early release covering roughly 600 HLA-typed donors. An earlier analysis of approximately 500 of the donors applied high-throughput TCR beta sequencing to assess whether each TCR beta V gene segment acted as functional or pseudogenic. Donor age, sex, ethnicity and CMV serostatus were collected together with the repertoire data. The study profiled the T cell repertoires of some 610 subjects by immunosequencing and related them to cytomegalovirus serostatus. Typing coverage varied by locus: about 629-640 donors for A, B, C, DRB1 and DQB1; roughly 560 for DQA1; approximately 570 for DPA1; some 470 for DPB1. The genetic ancestry cluster associated with self-reported Caucasian donors included 80% to 90% of the 398 genotyped donors. Among under 450 genotyped donors of the cohort, an average of roughly 240,000 unique TCR beta nucleotide sequences were sequenced per donor, approximately 20% of them non-productive. Several DR-DQ haplotypes were treated as single units for association and clustering because of strong linkage in the cohort. All discovery cohort repertoires had been generated on a single sequencing platform. In the later analysis, no new phenotypic data were used to find candidate immune exposures; instead, reliance was placed on TCR beta sequences and their occurrence across donors. The full study reports these points: Linkage disequilibrium might explain the correlated functional status among segregating V segments, but an unknown experimental factor could not be ruled out. The only immune exposure information available for the cohort was CMV serostatus. This cohort had only TCR beta chains sequenced, and the lack of alpha or paired-chain data limited which features could be detected. Because the 87-base-pair reads could not distinguish some IMGT-functional V segments, including TRBV6-2 and TRBV6-3, those segments were excluded. A later analysis found that TCR association rates varied across HLA loci, with DRB1 alleles showing the most associated TCRs and HLA-C alleles the fewest. A later analysis associated approximately 17,000 TCR beta sequences with specific HLA alleles at a false discovery rate of 0.05. In a later analysis, HLA-associated TCR beta chains showed more clonal expansion and lower generation probabilities than non-associated chains that were equally common. A later genetic analysis reported fewer N-insertions in productive TCRs among donors in an Asian-associated ancestry cluster than the approximately 700-donor mean. A group of highly shared sequence variants was considered likely to be a technical artifact of the sequencing pipeline. Roughly 15 rarely observed V segments, including chromosome 9 orphons, were excluded from the earlier analysis of some 590 of the donors because counts were too low. HLA typing was unavailable for some donors at each locus, so association tests used only the typed subset. According to a later analysis, parvovirus B19, influenza, CMV and Epstein-Barr virus appeared linked to several top co-occurrence clusters. Most CMV-associated TCR beta chains appeared to be HLA-restricted in a later analysis, and the HLA associations seemed to be driven largely by CMV exposure. A few of the identified cytomegalovirus-associated TCR beta chains were confirmed in vitro to be specific for cytomegalovirus antigens. The authors suggested that the approach could potentially be generalized to other disease states and immunological phenotypes. V-gene and J-gene trimming of TCR beta chains was associated with a missense DCLRE1C variant in a later genetic analysis, and the association was replicated in an independent cohort. While some public TCRs were present in many individuals, most TCR sequences turned up only very rarely across donors. The presence/absence analyses assumed that sequencing depth was roughly uniform across donors, and that assumption may not be true. A further reported finding was that TCR beta sequences accurately predicted the HLA-A and HLA-B alleles for most subjects in the first cohort. When HLA alleles, especially DR and DQ, strongly co-occurred, TCR associations were difficult to assign to individual alleles. Cytomegalovirus status was reported to be diagnosed by the classifier with high specificity and sensitivity in both the original and validation cohorts. An earlier analysis of around 600 of the donors showed that most TCR beta V segments appeared in productive rearrangements either about 90% or about 30% of the time, which broadly matched IMGT annotations. In the study, around 160 TCR beta chains were listed as associated with cytomegalovirus.

To prepare the library, the immunoSEQ multiplex PCR assay was applied. For the multiplex PCR, a mixture combining 60 forward primers for TCR Vbeta segments and 13 reverse primers for TCR Jbeta segments was used. The CDR3 region of rearranged TCR beta genes was amplified from genomic DNA with a multiplex PCR assay. On the Illumina HiSeq System, the amplified TCR beta libraries were sequenced as 87-base-pair reads. Processing in the source paper ran as follows. A later analysis tallied some 79 million unique TCR beta chains across the 666 repertoires, and about 12 million of those chains were shared by two or more donors. Raw reads were error-corrected and collapsed into unique sequences with a nearest-neighbor algorithm that merged closely related sequences to remove PCR and sequencing errors. To assign V, D and J gene segments, CDR3 sequences were aligned to IMGT reference sequences. For a sequence to be retained, a match of at least six nucleotides to both a V gene segment and a J gene segment was required. Rearrangements were classified as productive when the CDR3 lacked stop codons and remained in frame with V and J, and all other rearrangements were classified as non-productive. Following IMGT convention, CDR3 was defined as the stretch from the second conserved V-encoded cysteine up to the conserved J-encoded phenylalanine. In an earlier analysis of around 540 of the donors, sequences lacking an unambiguous match to a single V gene segment were excluded. An earlier analysis of some 610 of the donors called V segments functional above 56.7% productive rearrangements and segregating when the between-donor standard deviation exceeded 5%. To diagnose cytomegalovirus status from the catalog of TCR beta chain sequences, a statistical classification framework was built. V and J gene assignment, in a later analysis, came from comparing TCR nucleotide sequences with IMGT/GENE-DB human TR gene sequences. In a later analysis, CDR3 sequences and most-parsimonious VDJ recombination scenarios were assigned using the TCRdist pipeline. In a later analysis, every TCR beta chain was defined by the combination of its CDR3 amino acid sequence and its V-gene family, and reads without a unique V-gene family were dropped. To address suspected cross-contamination and a sequencing artifact, a later analysis removed a few hundred highly shared, low-generation-probability nucleotide sequences. For each public chain, a later analysis derived a clonal expansion index from normalized ranks of inferred template counts within each repertoire. In a later analysis, generation probabilities were computed with a VDJ recombination model fitted to out-of-frame rearrangements, and the resulting probabilities were checked against IGoR. A later analysis scored TCR-TCR, TCR-HLA and TCR-CMV co-occurrence with hypergeometric tests, applying a repertoire-size bias correction to TCR pairs. False discovery rates were estimated in a later analysis by permuting HLA or CMV assignments 20 times. In a later analysis, co-occurring TCRs were grouped using DBSCAN, with TCRdist sequence similarity added in when clustering inside HLA-allele-positive subsets. Repertoires with fewer than 30,000 or more than 120,000 public chains were left out of co-occurrence clustering, as were a handful of repertoires with anomalous nucleotide sharing. Entries here come from immuneACCESS through TCRdb and include only in-frame sequences with V and J called. Some clones fail to appear in such tables; in the studies checked, an unresolved V gene covers under half of the shortfall, and the cause of the remainder is unknown. The DNA was the basis for D and trimming; V, J and clone size are from that table. The table of this sample itemizes some 75,000 clones. In total, the top ten clones hold 6% to 8% of the sample.

As regards this clone: Its antigen remains undetermined.

The cohort was made up of 650 to 700 healthy bone marrow donors. Cohort members were all nominally healthy when sampled, although unrecorded immune exposures were likely present. The donor tested CMV seropositive, placing the donor among the 290 or so seropositive members of the cohort. Each donor provided a peripheral blood sample, and peripheral blood mononuclear cells were used for TCR beta sequencing. The Qiagen DNeasy Blood Extraction Kit was used to extract genomic DNA from the blood cell samples. Measured from the cysteine to the phenylalanine, the CDR3 is 15 residues long. Only the CDR3 region is kept as DNA, spanning 45 bases read in frame from base 1. CDR1 and CDR2, looked up from the germline V gene, are MNHNS and SASEGT. The trim is 2 bases for V and 2 bases for J, with a gap of 11 bases between the germline ends.

This clonotype was obtained from a female donor in good health and CMV-seropositive. Recombination connected TRBV6-1 to TRBJ2-3; tentative D gene TRBD1, with 6 bases matching. Sequenced input: PBMCs. The CDR3 reads as follows: CASSEFAGATDTQYF. In nucleotides, the sequence is TGTGCCAGCAGTGAATTCGCAGGGGCCACAGATACGCAGTATTTT.